A single sample gave rise to the 9 T cell receptor beta chains below, sequenced in a study of identifying expanded T cells in peripheral blood. Assay used: immunoSEQ multiplex PCR; TCRdb lists only in-frame clones, some missing. The top ten clones hold about 8.6% of a sample with more than 85,000 clones, about 87% of them seen once. The specimen sequenced was blood. Receptors were obtained from a person aged 18 to 70 in good health.

The rearrangement joins TRBV19 to TRBJ2-1, with 11 nucleotides matching TRBD2. Germline CDR1 reads LNHDA; CDR2 reads SQIVND (reference sequence). The trim removed 6 bases at V and 9 bases at J, leaving 13 bases unmatched. CDR3 length equals 16 residues. The CDR3 spells CASRRSLAGEGTEQFF. DNA for the CDR3: TGTGCCAGTAGAAGATCACTAGCGGGAGAGGGGACTGAGCAGTTCTTC.

This clone was seen once. The gene calls are TRBV5-1 and TRBJ2-1; D call uncertain. The length of the CDR3 is 13 residues. Trimming stripped 9 bases from V and 4 bases from J, with 14 bases between. Germline V gene lookup returns CDR1 SGHRS and CDR2 YFSETQ. CDR3 loop: CATRTERYNEQFF. In nucleotides, the CDR3 is TGCGCCACGAGGACGGAACGTTACAATGAGCAGTTCTTC.

The rearrangement joins TRBV6-6 to TRBJ1-4; the D is unclear. Germline V gene sequence: CDR1 MNHNY, CDR2 SVGAGI (reference sequence). The CDR3 consists of 14 residues. Trimming removed 7 bases at V and 7 bases at J, with 16 bases between. This chain's CDR3 is CASKNMGLSEKLFF. The CDR3 region has the DNA TGTGCCAGCAAAAACATGGGGTTGAGTGAAAAACTGTTTTTT.

The chain joins TRBV19 to TRBJ2-3, with TRBD2 matching over 9 bases. The CDR3 has 15 residues. J was trimmed by 3 bases and V by 10 bases; bases with no gene match: 11. Germline CDR1 is LNHDA and CDR2 is SQIVND (reference sequence). The CDR3 DNA is TGTGCCACCAAGACTAGCGGCCCTCGGACAGATACGCAGTATTTT. It is translated as CATKTSGPRTDTQYF.

The rearrangement joins TRBV27 to TRBJ2-7; 10 positions agree with TRBD2. Germline trimming cut 0 bases from V and 5 bases from J; bases unmatched to any gene: 4. CDR1 and CDR2 from the germline V gene are MNHEY and SMNVEV (reference sequence). This CDR3 has 15 residues. The CDR3 reads CASSLSASGSDEQYF. The CDR3 DNA is TGTGCCAGCAGTTTATCGGCTAGCGGGAGCGACGAGCAGTACTTC.

J is TRBJ1-3 and V is TRBV13; 9 bases map to TRBD1. V shed 3 bases, J shed 4 bases, and the junction held 13 bases outside the gene matches. The CDR3 runs to 18 residues. Germline V CDR1 and CDR2: PRHDT, FYEKMQ (reference sequence). The CDR3 spells CASSFLGGTGNFGNTIYF. The CDR3 region has the DNA TGTGCCAGCAGCTTTTTAGGTGGGACAGGGAACTTCGGAAACACCATATATTTT.

This chain joins TRBV7-2 and TRBJ1-5; 8 bases match TRBD1. CDR3 length: 15 amino acids. Germline loops: CDR1 SGHTA, CDR2 FQGNSA. The trim removed 2 bases at V and 6 bases at J, leaving 6 bases unmatched. This chain's CDR3 is CASSLNSGGRQPQHF. The CDR3 region has the DNA TGTGCCAGCAGCTTAAATTCAGGGGGCCGTCAGCCCCAGCATTTT.

The chain has TRBV6-6 and TRBJ2-7; TRBD2 matches 8 bases. The germline CDR1 and CDR2 sequences are MNHNY and SVGAGI (reference sequence). This CDR3 spans 15 amino acids. Trimming cost V 2 bases and J 4 bases; bases outside gene matches: 7. The CDR3 loop is CASSYGGGQGYEQYF. The CDR3 DNA sequence: TGTGCCAGCAGTTACGGCGGGGGGCAGGGATACGAGCAGTACTTC.

The chain employs TRBV7-9 and TRBJ1-4; D is possibly TRBD1 (5 bases). V was shortened by 6 bases and J by 7 bases, with 18 bases between the two germline ends. The germline gives CDR1 SEHNR, CDR2 FQNEAQ (reference sequence). CDR3 length: 15 amino acids. CDR3 region: CASSDPGLGGEKLFF. The DNA of the CDR3 is TGTGCCAGCAGTGATCCGGGCCTGGGGGGTGAAAAACTGTTTTTT.